The sequence of this T cell receptor beta chain was determined in a study of blood T cell repertoires in COVID-19. Profiled with immunoSEQ multiplex PCR; TCRdb holds only in-frame clones, not every one. The data contain 60,000 to 70,000 clones, about 88% of them singletons. The CDR3 length is 13 residues. Per germline, CDR1 SEHNR and CDR2 FQNEAQ (reference sequence). V was shortened by 2 bases and J by 0 bases, with 3 bases between the two germline ends. This TCR was sampled from a woman aged 55-70 years with COVID-19, enrolled during active disease. Specimen: peripheral blood. The chain recombines TRBV7-9 with TRBJ2-3, with no clear D. The DNA of the CDR3 is TGTGCCAGCAGCTTACAGAGCACAGATACGCAGTATTTT. It encodes CASSLQSTDTQYF. Complete variable domain (other parts from reference TRBV7-9 and TRBJ2-3): DTGVSQNPRHKITKRGQNVTFRCDPISEHNRLYWYRQTLGQGPEFLTYFQNEAQLEKSRLLSDRFSAERPKGSFSTLEIQRTEQGDSAMYLCASSLQSTDTQYFGPGTRLTVL.